A selection of T cell receptor beta chains follows, all from one sample in a study of CD8 T cells in ankylosing spondylitis. From the 5' RACE reads, TCRdb called clonotypes with MiXCR, one entry per CDR3 protein. Of some 200,000 distinct CDR3 sequences listed, 5.5% to 7.5% were seen once; the top ten hold 14%. Specimen: blood, either unsorted or a sorted T cell fraction (not recorded which). The receptors were gathered from a male donor with ankylosing spondylitis. Both conserved end residues are part of each CDR3. A D gene is named only where the DNA matches it firmly. A clone size is listed for some rows: how often the clone was seen (once, few, many), or a class if it is expanded.

D: TRBD2
V: TRBV5-1
J: TRBJ2-1
size: -
DNA: TGCGCCAGCAGCCACTCTAGCGGGAGTGATAATGAGCAGTTCTTC
CDR3: CASSHSSGSDNEQFF

D: TRBD2
V: TRBV20-1
J: TRBJ2-1
size: few
DNA: TGCAGCGCGAGACTAGCGGGAGGTTTTGAGCAGTTCTTC
CDR3: CSARLAGGFEQFF

D: -
V: TRBV7-2
J: TRBJ2-2
size: -
DNA: TGTGCCAGCACCTGGAAGAACACCGGGGAGCTGTTTTTT
CDR3: CASTWKNTGELFF

D: -
V: TRBV10-3
J: TRBJ2-5
size: many
DNA: TGTGCCATCAGTGATCCTGGTCCCGGGAGAGAGACCCAGTACTTC
CDR3: CAISDPGPGRETQYF

D: -
V: TRBV28
J: TRBJ1-1
size: many
DNA: TGTGCCAGCGGATTTGTTAGTGGCACTGAAGCTTTCTTT
CDR3: CASGFVSGTEAFF

D: -
V: TRBV29-1
J: TRBJ1-2
size: few
DNA: TGCAGCGTGGAGAGGACAGATTCTAACTATGGCTACACCTTC
CDR3: CSVERTDSNYGYTF

D: -
V: TRBV27
J: TRBJ1-2
size: many
DNA: TGTGCCAGCAGTTCCCGACAGGTTTCCTATGATGGCTACACCTTC
CDR3: CASSSRQVSYDGYTF

D: -
V: TRBV10-1
J: TRBJ1-1
size: many
DNA: TGCGCCAGCAGTGCCAGAGAAAACACTGAAGCTTTCTTT
CDR3: CASSARENTEAFF

D: -
V: TRBV4-3
J: TRBJ1-3
size: -
DNA: TGCGCCAGCAGCCAAGATTTTTTGGGCTCGGGAAACACCATATATTTT
CDR3: CASSQDFLGSGNTIYF

D: -
V: TRBV30
J: TRBJ2-7
size: few
DNA: TGTGCCTGGAGTGTACTTTCTGGATTCGAGCAGTACTTC
CDR3: CAWSVLSGFEQYF

D: -
V: TRBV7-2
J: TRBJ2-7
size: many
DNA: TGTGCCAGCAGCTTAGAGGGGTATCGGGGAACCTACGAGCAGTACTTC
CDR3: CASSLEGYRGTYEQYF